This T cell receptor beta chain was captured by sequencing in a study of blood T cell repertoires in COVID-19. Turning to the study itself: Acute-phase and convalescent COVID-19 samples originated in the United States, Italy and Spain. Sample material is recorded as cDNA or gDNA derived from T cells, B-cell-depleted T cells, or PBMCs.

Under the authors' procedure: Estimation of nucleated cell counts relied on the amplification of reference gene primers. Clones were read by immunoSEQ multiplex PCR, and TCRdb kept only the in-frame ones, dropping some. Clone size and the V and J calls come from that table; the DNA yielded D and trimming. The table has about 250,000 clones, 80% to 90% seen once. The material sequenced was peripheral blood. The sequence was obtained from a woman in her 40s who had recovered from COVID-19.

CDR3 sequence: CASSRDVWTARGRNTEAFF. The CDR3 nucleotides read TGCGCCAGCAGCCGTGATGTATGGACCGCCCGGGGGAGGAACACTGAAGCTTTCTTT. The V call is TRBV4-1, the J call TRBJ1-1; tentative D call: TRBD1 (5 bases). CDR1 and CDR2 (germline): MGHRA, YSYEKL. The V gene lost 4 bases and the J gene lost 1 base, with 25 bases spanning the gap. This CDR3 spans 19 amino acids.